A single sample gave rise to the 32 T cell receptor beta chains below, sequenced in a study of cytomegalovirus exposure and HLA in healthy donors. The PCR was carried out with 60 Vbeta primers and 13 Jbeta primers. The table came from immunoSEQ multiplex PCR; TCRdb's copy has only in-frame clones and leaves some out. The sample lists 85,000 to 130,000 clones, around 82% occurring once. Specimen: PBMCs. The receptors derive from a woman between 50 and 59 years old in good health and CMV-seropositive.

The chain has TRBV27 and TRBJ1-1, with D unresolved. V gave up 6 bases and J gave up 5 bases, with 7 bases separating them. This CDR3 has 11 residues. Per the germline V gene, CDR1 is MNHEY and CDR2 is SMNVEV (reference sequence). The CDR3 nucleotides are TGTGCCAGCAGGTGGAGGACTGAAGCTTTCTTT. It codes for CASRWRTEAFF.

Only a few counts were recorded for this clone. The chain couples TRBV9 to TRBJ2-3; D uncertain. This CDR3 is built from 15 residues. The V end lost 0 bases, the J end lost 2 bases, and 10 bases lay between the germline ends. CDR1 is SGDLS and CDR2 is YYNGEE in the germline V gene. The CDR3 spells CASSVGSLSTDTQYF. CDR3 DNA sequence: TGTGCCAGCAGCGTAGGTTCCCTATCCACAGATACGCAGTATTTT.

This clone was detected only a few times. CDR3 sequence reads: CASRGGERRETQYF. CDR3 sequence (DNA): TGCGCCAGTCGAGGGGGGGAGAGGCGAGAGACCCAGTACTTC. This chain links TRBV4-1 with TRBJ2-5; a possible D gene is TRBD2 (7 bases). Deletions cut 9 bases from V and 4 bases from J, with 18 bases between. Germline-derived CDR1 and CDR2 are MGHRA and YSYEKL. The CDR3 consists of 14 residues.

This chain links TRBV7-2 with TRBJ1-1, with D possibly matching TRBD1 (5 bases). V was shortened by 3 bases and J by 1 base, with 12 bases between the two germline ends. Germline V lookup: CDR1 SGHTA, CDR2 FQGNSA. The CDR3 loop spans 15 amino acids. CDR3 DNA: TGTGCCAGCAGCTTCACTACAGGAGCGAACACTGAAGCTTTCTTT. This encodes CASSFTTGANTEAFF.

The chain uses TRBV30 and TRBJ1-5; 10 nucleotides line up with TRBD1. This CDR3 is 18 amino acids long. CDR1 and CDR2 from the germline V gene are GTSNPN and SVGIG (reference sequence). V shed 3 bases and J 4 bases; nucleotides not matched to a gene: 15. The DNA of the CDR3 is TGTGCCTGGAGCAGGGGGACAGGGGAGGACATGGGAAATCAGCCCCAGCATTTT. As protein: CAWSRGTGEDMGNQPQHF.

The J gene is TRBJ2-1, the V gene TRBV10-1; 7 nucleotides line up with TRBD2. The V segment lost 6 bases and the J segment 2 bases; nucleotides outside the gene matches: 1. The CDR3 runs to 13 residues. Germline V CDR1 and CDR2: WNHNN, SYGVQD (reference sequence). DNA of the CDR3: TGCGCCAGCAGGAGCGGGGCCTACAATGAGCAGTTCTTC. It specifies CASRSGAYNEQFF.

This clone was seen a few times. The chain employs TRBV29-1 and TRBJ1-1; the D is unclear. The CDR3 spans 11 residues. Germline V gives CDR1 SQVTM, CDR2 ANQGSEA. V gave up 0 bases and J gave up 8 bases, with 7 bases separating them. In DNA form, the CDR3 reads TGCAGCGTTGAAGATGTGGAGGAAGCTTTCTTT. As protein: CSVEDVEEAFF.

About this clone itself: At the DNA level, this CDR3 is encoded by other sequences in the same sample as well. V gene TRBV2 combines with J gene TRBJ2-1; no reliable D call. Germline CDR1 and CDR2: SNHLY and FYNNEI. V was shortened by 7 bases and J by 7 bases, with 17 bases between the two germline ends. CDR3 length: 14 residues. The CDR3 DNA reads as TGTGCCAGCAAATACGGCAGAGGCGCAAATGAGCAGTTCTTC. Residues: CASKYGRGANEQFF.

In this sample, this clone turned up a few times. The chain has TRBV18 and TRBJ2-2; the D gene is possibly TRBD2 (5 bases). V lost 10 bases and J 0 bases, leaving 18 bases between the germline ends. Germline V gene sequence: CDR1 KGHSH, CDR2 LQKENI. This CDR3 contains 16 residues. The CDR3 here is CATRGSDYANTGELFF. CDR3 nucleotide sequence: TGTGCCACCCGGGGTAGCGACTATGCGAACACCGGGGAGCTGTTTTTT.

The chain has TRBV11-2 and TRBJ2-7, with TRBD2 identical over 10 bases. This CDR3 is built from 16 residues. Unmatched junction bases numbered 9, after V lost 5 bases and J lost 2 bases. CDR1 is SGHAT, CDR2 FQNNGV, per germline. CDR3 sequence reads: CASSLLAGGGTYEQYF. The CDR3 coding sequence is TGTGCCAGCAGCCTTTTAGCGGGAGGTGGGACCTACGAGCAGTACTTC.

In DNA form, the CDR3 reads TGTGCCAGCAGCCCCCGACTGCAGGGAAGGAGCTCCTACGAGCAGTACTTC. Translation: CASSPRLQGRSSYEQYF. The chain employs TRBV7-6 and TRBJ2-7, with D tentatively TRBD1 (5 bases). Germline assignment: CDR1 SGHVS and CDR2 FNYEAQ. The CDR3 covers 17 residues. The ends were cut back, 5 bases at V and 0 bases at J, with 20 bases in the middle.

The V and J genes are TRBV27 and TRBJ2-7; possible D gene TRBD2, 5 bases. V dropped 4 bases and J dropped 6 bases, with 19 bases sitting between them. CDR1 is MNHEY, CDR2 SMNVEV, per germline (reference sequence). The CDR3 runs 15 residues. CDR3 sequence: CASSSPSLANAEQYF. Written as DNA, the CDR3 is TGTGCCAGCAGTTCCCCTTCCCTAGCAAACGCCGAGCAGTACTTC.

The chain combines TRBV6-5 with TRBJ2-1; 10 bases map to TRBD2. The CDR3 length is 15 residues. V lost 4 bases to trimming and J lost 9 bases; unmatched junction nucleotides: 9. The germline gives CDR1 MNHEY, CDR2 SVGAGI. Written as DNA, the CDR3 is TGTGCCAGCAGTTTCCAAAGCGGGGGGGCTCCTGAGCAGTTCTTC. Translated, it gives CASSFQSGGAPEQFF.

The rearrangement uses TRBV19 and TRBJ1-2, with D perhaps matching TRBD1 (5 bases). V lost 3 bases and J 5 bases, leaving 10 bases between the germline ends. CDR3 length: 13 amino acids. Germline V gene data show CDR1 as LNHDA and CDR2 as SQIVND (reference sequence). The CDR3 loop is CASSIPKGYGYTF. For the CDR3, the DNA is TGTGCCAGTAGTATCCCCAAGGGGTATGGCTACACCTTC. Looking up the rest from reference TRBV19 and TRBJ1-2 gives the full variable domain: DGGITQSPKYLFRKEGQNVTLSCEQNLNHDAMYWYRQDPGQGLRLIYYSQIVNDFQKGDIAEGYSVSREKKESFPLTVTSAQKNPTAFYLCASSIPKGYGYTFGSGTRLTVV.

As DNA, the CDR3 is TGTGCCAGCAGTGAACAACAGGGTATGGCCAAAAACATTCAGTACTTC. Residues: CASSEQQGMAKNIQYF. The chain carries TRBV6-1 and TRBJ2-4, with D possibly TRBD1 on 6 matching bases. Per the germline V gene, CDR1 is MNHNS and CDR2 is SASEGT. The CDR3 spans 16 residues. Trimming removed 2 bases at V and 1 base at J, with 12 bases between.

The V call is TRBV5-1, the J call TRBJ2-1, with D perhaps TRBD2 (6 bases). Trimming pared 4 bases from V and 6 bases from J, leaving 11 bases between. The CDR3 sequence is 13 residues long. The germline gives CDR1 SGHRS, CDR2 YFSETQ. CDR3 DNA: TGCGCCAGCAGCCGGGAGATGCTCAATGAGCAGTTCTTC. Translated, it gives CASSREMLNEQFF.

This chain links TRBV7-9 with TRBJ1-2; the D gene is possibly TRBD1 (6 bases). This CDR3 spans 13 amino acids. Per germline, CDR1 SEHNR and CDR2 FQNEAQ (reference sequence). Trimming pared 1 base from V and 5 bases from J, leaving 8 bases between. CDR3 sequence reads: CASSLEGGYGYTF. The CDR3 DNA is TGTGCCAGCAGCTTAGAGGGGGGGTATGGCTACACCTTC.

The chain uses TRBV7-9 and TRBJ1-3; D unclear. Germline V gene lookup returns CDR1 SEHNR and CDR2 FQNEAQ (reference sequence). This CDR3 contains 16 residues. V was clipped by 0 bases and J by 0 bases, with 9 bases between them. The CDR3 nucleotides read TGTGCCAGCAGCTTAGCATTTGGCAGCTCTGGAAACACCATATATTTT. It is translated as CASSLAFGSSGNTIYF. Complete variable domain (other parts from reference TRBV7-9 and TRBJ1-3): DTGVSQNPRHKITKRGQNVTFRCDPISEHNRLYWYRQTLGQGPEFLTYFQNEAQLEKSRLLSDRFSAERPKGSFSTLEIQRTEQGDSAMYLCASSLAFGSSGNTIYFGEGSWLTVV.

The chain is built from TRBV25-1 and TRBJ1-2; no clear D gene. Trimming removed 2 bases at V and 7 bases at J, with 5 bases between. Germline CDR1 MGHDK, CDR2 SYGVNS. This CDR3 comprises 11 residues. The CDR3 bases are TGTGCCAGCAGTGAAGTCTCTGGCTACACCTTC. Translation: CASSEVSGYTF.

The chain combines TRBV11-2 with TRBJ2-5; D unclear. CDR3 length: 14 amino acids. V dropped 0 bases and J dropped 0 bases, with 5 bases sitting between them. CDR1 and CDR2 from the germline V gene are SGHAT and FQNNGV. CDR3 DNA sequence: TGTGCCAGCAGCTTAGACTCCTACCAAGAGACCCAGTACTTC. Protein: CASSLDSYQETQYF.

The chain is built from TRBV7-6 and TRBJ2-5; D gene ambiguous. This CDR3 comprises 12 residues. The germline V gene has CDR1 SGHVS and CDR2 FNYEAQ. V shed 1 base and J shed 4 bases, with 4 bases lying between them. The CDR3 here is CASSLGRETQYF. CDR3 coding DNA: TGTGCCAGCAGCTTAGGGAGAGAGACCCAGTACTTC. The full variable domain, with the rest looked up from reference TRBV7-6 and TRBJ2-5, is GAGVSQSPRYKVTKRGQDVALRCDPISGHVSLYWYRQALGQGPEFLTYFNYEAQQDKSGLPNDRFSAERPEGSISTLTIQRTEQRDSAMYRCASSLGRETQYFGPGTRLLVL.

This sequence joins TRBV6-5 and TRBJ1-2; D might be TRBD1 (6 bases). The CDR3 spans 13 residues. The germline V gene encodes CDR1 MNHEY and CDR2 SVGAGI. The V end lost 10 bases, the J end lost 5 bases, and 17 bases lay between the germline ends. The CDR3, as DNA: TGTGCCATCCGACCCACAGGGCGATATGGCTACACCTTC. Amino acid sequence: CAIRPTGRYGYTF.

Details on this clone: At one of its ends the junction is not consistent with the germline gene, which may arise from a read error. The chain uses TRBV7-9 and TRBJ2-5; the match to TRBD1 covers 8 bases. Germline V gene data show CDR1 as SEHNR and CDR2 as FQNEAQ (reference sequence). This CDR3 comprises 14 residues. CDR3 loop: CSSSPGQGQETQYF. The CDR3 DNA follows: TGTTCCAGCAGCCCCGGACAGGGCCAAGAGACCCAGTACTTC.

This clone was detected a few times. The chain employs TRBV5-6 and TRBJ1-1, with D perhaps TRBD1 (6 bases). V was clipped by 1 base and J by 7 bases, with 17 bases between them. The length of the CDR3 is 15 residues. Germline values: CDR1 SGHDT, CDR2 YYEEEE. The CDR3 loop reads CASSLTWGRLVEAFF. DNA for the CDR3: TGTGCCAGCAGCTTGACGTGGGGGCGCCTGGTTGAAGCTTTCTTT.

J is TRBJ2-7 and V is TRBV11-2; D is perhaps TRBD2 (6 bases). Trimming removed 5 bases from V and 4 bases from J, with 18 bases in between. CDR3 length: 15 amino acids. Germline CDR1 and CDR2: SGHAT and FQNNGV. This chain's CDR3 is CASSPLGRPLYEQYF. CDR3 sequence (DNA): TGTGCCAGCAGCCCCTTGGGGAGGCCCCTTTACGAGCAGTACTTC.

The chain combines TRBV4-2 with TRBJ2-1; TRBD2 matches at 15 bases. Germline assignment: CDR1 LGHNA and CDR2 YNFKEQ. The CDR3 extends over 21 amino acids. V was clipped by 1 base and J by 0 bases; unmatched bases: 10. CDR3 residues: CASSQGMGLAGGTSSYNEQFF. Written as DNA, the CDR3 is TGTGCCAGCAGCCAAGGCATGGGACTAGCGGGAGGCACTAGCTCCTACAATGAGCAGTTCTTC.

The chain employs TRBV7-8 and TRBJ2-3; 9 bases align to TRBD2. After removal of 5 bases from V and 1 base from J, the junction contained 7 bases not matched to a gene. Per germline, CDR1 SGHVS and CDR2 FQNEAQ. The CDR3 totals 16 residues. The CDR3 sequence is CASSPPREGGTDTQYF. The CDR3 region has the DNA TGTGCCAGCAGCCCCCCGCGGGAGGGGGGCACAGATACGCAGTATTTT.

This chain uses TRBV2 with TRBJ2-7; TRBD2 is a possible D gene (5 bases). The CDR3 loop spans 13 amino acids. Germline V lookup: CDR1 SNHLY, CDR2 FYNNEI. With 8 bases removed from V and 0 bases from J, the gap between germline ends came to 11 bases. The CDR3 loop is CASEAESSYEQYF. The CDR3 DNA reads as TGTGCCAGCGAAGCGGAGAGCTCCTACGAGCAGTACTTC.

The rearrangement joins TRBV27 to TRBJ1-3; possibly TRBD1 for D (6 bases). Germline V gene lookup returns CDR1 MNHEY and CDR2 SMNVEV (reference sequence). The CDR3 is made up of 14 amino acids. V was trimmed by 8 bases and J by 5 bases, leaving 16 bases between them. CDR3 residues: CASGPGQGRNTIYF. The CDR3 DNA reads TGTGCCAGCGGACCGGGGCAGGGGAGAAACACCATATATTTT.

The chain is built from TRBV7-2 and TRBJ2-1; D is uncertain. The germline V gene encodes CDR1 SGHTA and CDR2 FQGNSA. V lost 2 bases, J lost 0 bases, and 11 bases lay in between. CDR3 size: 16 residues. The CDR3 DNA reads TGTGCCAGCAGCTTATCTGGGCAAAGCTCCTACAATGAGCAGTTCTTC. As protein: CASSLSGQSSYNEQFF. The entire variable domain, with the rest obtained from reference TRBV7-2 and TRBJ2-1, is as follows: GAGVSQSPSNKVTEKGKDVELRCDPISGHTALYWYRQSLGQGLEFLIYFQGNSAPDKSGLPSDRFSAERTGGSVSTLTIQRTQQEDSAVYLCASSLSGQSSYNEQFFGPGTRLTVL.

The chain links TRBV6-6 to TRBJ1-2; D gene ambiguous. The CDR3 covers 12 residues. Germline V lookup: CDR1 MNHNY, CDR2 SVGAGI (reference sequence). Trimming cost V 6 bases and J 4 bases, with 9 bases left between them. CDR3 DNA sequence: TGTGCCAGCAGCGCCAACTCCTATGGCTACACCTTC. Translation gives CASSANSYGYTF.

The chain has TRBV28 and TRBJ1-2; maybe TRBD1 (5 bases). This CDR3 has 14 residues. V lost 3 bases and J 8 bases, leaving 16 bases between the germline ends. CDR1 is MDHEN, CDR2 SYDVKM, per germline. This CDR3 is CASSLVSRVQGYTF. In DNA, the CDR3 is TGTGCCAGCAGTTTGGTTTCCAGGGTGCAGGGCTACACCTTC.